The 28 T cell receptor beta chains below were found in one sample sequenced in a study of blood T cells in healthy people across ages. The use of a sample-barcoded 5' primer and a J-beta primer mix characterized a second PCR of about 7 to 12 cycles. Using its own MiXCR run on the 5' RACE reads, TCRdb lists one record per CDR3 protein. The top ten clones hold under 5% of a sample with roughly 1.5 million distinct CDR3 sequences, approximately 39% of them seen once. The material sequenced was blood. These receptors all come from a woman younger than 30 in good health.

There are a few counts of this clonotype. The DNA for the CDR3 is TGTGCCAGCAGCCGTCCGTTGGAGCGGTACGAGCAGTACTTC. It specifies CASSRPLERYEQYF. V and J are TRBV7-8 and TRBJ2-7; tentative D call: TRBD2 (5 bases). Trimming cost V 5 bases and J 4 bases, with 15 bases left between them. The CDR3 totals 14 residues. Germline CDR1 is SGHVS and CDR2 is FQNEAQ.

V usage is TRBV25-1 and J usage is TRBJ2-5; 7 nucleotides line up with TRBD1. Matching the DNA end better, TRBJ2-7 makes the J call doubtful. The CDR3 has 14 residues. Germline CDR1 is MGHDK and CDR2 is SYGVNS. The CDR3 region is CASSPRGTDYEQYF. The CDR3 DNA follows: TGTGCCAGCAGTCCTCGAGGGACAGACTACGAGCAGTACTTC.

Only one count was recorded for this clonotype. The chain recombines TRBV4-2 with TRBJ2-2; no definite D call. V was shortened by 5 bases and J by 4 bases, with 11 bases between the two germline ends. The germline V gene encodes CDR1 LGHNA and CDR2 YNFKEQ. The CDR3 extends over 14 amino acids. The CDR3 spells CASSGEGVTGELFF. CDR3 nucleotides: TGTGCCAGCAGCGGCGAAGGCGTCACCGGGGAGCTGTTTTTT.

The V call is TRBV5-5, the J call TRBJ1-6; tentatively, D is TRBD1 (6 bases). Deletions cut 3 bases from V and 6 bases from J, with 16 bases between. This CDR3 region has 16 residues. CDR1 is SGHKS, CDR2 YYEKEE, per germline (reference sequence). CDR3 in amino acids: CASSWMGASPNSPLHF. Here the CDR3 DNA reads TGTGCCAGCAGCTGGATGGGGGCTTCCCCTAATTCACCCCTCCACTTT.

The V and J genes are TRBV7-2 and TRBJ1-6, with no clear D. CDR3 length: 13 amino acids. Germline CDR1 and CDR2: SGHTA and FQGNSA. Trimming shortened V by 2 bases and J by 3 bases, and 2 bases separated the two germline ends. Here the CDR3 reads CASSLSYNSPLHF. CDR3 nucleotides: TGTGCCAGCAGCTTAAGCTATAATTCACCCCTCCACTTT.

The sample holds a few counts of this clonotype. J is TRBJ2-3 and V is TRBV7-2; D tentatively reads TRBD1 or TRBD2 (5 bases each). The CDR3 contains 15 residues. CDR1 SGHTA and CDR2 FQGNSA come from the germline V gene. Between the trimmed V and J ends, which lost 3 bases and 2 bases, there was a span of 12 bases. CDR3 in amino acids: CASSFSGTVTDTQYF. The CDR3 bases are TGTGCCAGCAGCTTTTCCGGGACGGTCACAGATACGCAGTATTTT.

The chain carries TRBV12-3 or TRBV12-4 and TRBJ2-6; D is perhaps TRBD1 (6 bases). CDR3 length: 17 residues. The germline V and J ends were trimmed by 5 bases and 1 base, with 15 bases remaining between them. This CDR3 is CASSDPSGVSGANVLTF. The DNA for the CDR3 is TGTGCCAGCAGTGACCCGTCAGGGGTATCTGGGGCCAACGTCCTGACTTTC.

The CDR3 spells CASSQDGAEQYF. CDR3 coding DNA: TGCGCCAGCAGCCAAGATGGGGCCGAGCAGTACTTC. V is TRBV4-3 and J is TRBJ2-7; D is possibly TRBD1 (5 bases). Germline values: CDR1 LGHNA, CDR2 YSLEER. Trimming stripped 0 bases from V and 6 bases from J, with 6 bases between. CDR3 size: 12 residues.

The chain has TRBV20-1 and TRBJ2-3; D unclear. V dropped 0 bases and J dropped 5 bases, with 9 bases sitting between them. The CDR3 loop spans 13 amino acids. Germline V gene lookup returns CDR1 DFQATT and CDR2 SNEGSKA (reference sequence). The CDR3 DNA sequence: TGCAGTGCTAGAGATTATCGACAAGATACGCAGTATTTT. It is translated as CSARDYRQDTQYF.

This clonotype is a singleton in its sample. The rearrangement uses TRBV7-3 and TRBJ2-5, with 11 nucleotides matching TRBD2. V trimming: 2 bases; J trimming: 11 bases; junction bases outside the gene matches: 10. The CDR3 length is 15 residues. The germline CDR1 and CDR2 sequences are SGHTA and FQGTGA. Written as DNA, the CDR3 is TGTGCCAGCAGCTTAGTGGTGACTAGCGGGAATGAGCAGTACTTC. Protein: CASSLVVTSGNEQYF.

A few counts support this clonotype. DNA of the CDR3: TGTGCCAGCAGTCCGGTTAGCGACAGCACAGATACGCAGTATTTT. It encodes CASSPVSDSTDTQYF. V and J are TRBV7-9 and TRBJ2-3, with D tentatively TRBD2 (5 bases). Trimming cost V 6 bases and J 0 bases, with 13 bases left between them. Per germline, CDR1 SEHNR and CDR2 FQNEAQ (reference sequence). This CDR3 region has 15 residues.

V usage is TRBV29-1 and J usage is TRBJ2-7; D possibly matches TRBD1 or TRBD2 (5 bases each). Germline CDR1 is SQVTM and CDR2 is ANQGSEA. The CDR3 length is 12 residues. V dropped 6 bases and J dropped 8 bases, with 17 bases sitting between them. CDR3 sequence: CSVELTRGQQYF. The CDR3 DNA reads TGCAGCGTCGAACTTACAAGGGGACAGCAGTACTTC.

This clonotype was observed a handful of times. V gene TRBV12-3 or TRBV12-4 combines with J gene TRBJ2-3, with TRBD2 matching over 12 bases. The CDR3 sequence is 15 residues long. With V trimmed by 3 bases and J by 6 bases, 4 bases remained unmatched. The CDR3 nucleotides read TGTGCCAGCAGTTTCCTAGCGGGGGGGCACGATACGCAGTATTTT. Amino acid sequence: CASSFLAGGHDTQYF.

The chain has TRBV12-3 or TRBV12-4 and TRBJ1-1; no clear D gene. Trimming left V 0 bases short and J 8 bases short, with 7 bases between. This CDR3 is built from 12 residues. The CDR3 reads CASSLARGEAFF. The CDR3 coding sequence is TGTGCCAGCAGTTTAGCGCGGGGAGAAGCTTTCTTT.

CDR3 DNA sequence: TGTGCCAGCACCCCGGGACAGGGTAAATATGAGCAGTTCTTC. Translating gives CASTPGQGKYEQFF. The rearrangement joins TRBV11-2 to TRBJ2-1, with TRBD1 matching over 9 bases. The CDR3 runs 14 residues. The ends lost 7 bases at V and 8 bases at J; junction bases unmatched: 9. Germline V gene lookup returns CDR1 SGHAT and CDR2 FQNNGV.

This chain uses TRBV27 with TRBJ1-6; D remains unclear. This CDR3 contains 15 residues. V dropped 6 bases and J dropped 3 bases, with 12 bases sitting between them. Germline V gives CDR1 MNHEY, CDR2 SMNVEV (reference sequence). The CDR3 DNA reads as TGTGCCAGCAGCTTGAGGCAGTTCTATAATTCACCCCTCCACTTT. Translated: CASSLRQFYNSPLHF.

There are a few counts of this clonotype. The chain uses TRBV20-1 and TRBJ1-2; TRBD1 is a possible D gene (5 bases). The V gene lost 0 bases and the J gene lost 3 bases, with 17 bases spanning the gap. The CDR3 runs 16 residues. Germline CDR1 is DFQATT and CDR2 is SNEGSKA (reference sequence). CDR3 in DNA: TGCAGTGCTAGAGACGGTCGGGGGAGATCTTACTATGGCTACACCTTC. Protein sequence: CSARDGRGRSYYGYTF.

The CDR3 nucleotides are TGTGCCACCAGCAGAGATAGCAGAGAGACCCAGTACTTC. Translating it yields CATSRDSRETQYF. The chain is built from TRBV15 and TRBJ2-5; the D is unclear. CDR1 is LNHNV, CDR2 YYDKDF, per germline (reference sequence). The V end was cut by 0 bases, the J end by 4 bases, with 6 bases between. This CDR3 has 13 residues.

This sequence joins TRBV7-6 and TRBJ2-7, with TRBD2 matching 7 bases. V was pared by 4 bases and J by 6 bases, with 12 bases of the junction left unmatched. The CDR3 length is 15 residues. Germline values: CDR1 SGHVS, CDR2 FNYEAQ. CDR3 region: CASSWGGSGVFEQYF. In DNA form, the CDR3 reads TGTGCCAGCAGCTGGGGGGGATCAGGTGTCTTCGAGCAGTACTTC.

J is TRBJ2-1 and V is TRBV20-1; D gene ambiguous. V was trimmed by 3 bases and J by 6 bases, leaving 9 bases between them. Germline V gene sequence: CDR1 DFQATT, CDR2 SNEGSKA (reference sequence). The CDR3 has 12 residues. CDR3: CSASTPGNEQFF. Here the CDR3 DNA reads TGCAGTGCTAGCACTCCCGGCAATGAGCAGTTCTTC.

With regard to this clonotype: A read error is possible here, since a much larger clone lies one base away. The chain has TRBV29-1 and TRBJ2-5, with 14 bases that match TRBD2. CDR1 is SQVTM and CDR2 is ANQGSEA in the germline V gene. The V gene end was trimmed by 3 bases and the J gene end by 2 bases; junction bases not matched to a gene: 14. CDR3 length: 19 amino acids. The chain's CDR3 is CSVDGGVGLAGGSQETQYF. The CDR3 DNA sequence: TGCAGCGTTGATGGGGGGGTAGGACTAGCGGGAGGTAGTCAAGAGACCCAGTACTTC.

The gene calls are TRBV9 and TRBJ2-5; D could derive from TRBD1 or TRBD2 (5 bases each). The J call is in doubt because the DNA end fits TRBJ2-7 better. Germline V gene lookup returns CDR1 SGDLS and CDR2 YYNGEE. CDR3 size: 12 residues. CDR3: CASSVTGGEQYF. The CDR3 DNA follows: TGTGCCAGCAGCGTAACAGGAGGCGAGCAGTACTTC.

The sample holds a few counts of this clonotype. V and J are TRBV20-1 and TRBJ1-2; TRBD1 matches 8 bases. The CDR3 is made up of 13 amino acids. Germline CDR1 DFQATT, CDR2 SNEGSKA (reference sequence). Trimming at V came to 3 bases and at J to 6 bases, leaving 6 bases not matched to a gene. For the CDR3, the DNA is TGCAGTGCTAGCCCAGGGGGCGCAAATGGCTACACCTTC. It yields the protein CSASPGGANGYTF.

This sequence joins TRBV2 and TRBJ1-2; D gene ambiguous. The germline V and J ends were trimmed by 2 bases and 2 bases, with 9 bases remaining between them. Germline lookup yields CDR1 SNHLY and CDR2 FYNNEI. The CDR3 runs to 14 residues. The CDR3 sequence: CASSEIRENYGYTF. The CDR3 region has the DNA TGTGCCAGCAGTGAAATCCGGGAGAACTATGGCTACACCTTC.

This clonotype was picked up many times. The chain joins TRBV12-3 or TRBV12-4 to TRBJ2-3, with 11 bases that match TRBD2. This CDR3 has 17 amino acids. Trimming took 0 bases from V and 0 from J; bases not matched to a gene: 2. DNA for the CDR3: TGTGCCAGCAGTTTAGCCGGGACTAGCGGAAGCACAGATACGCAGTATTTT. Protein product: CASSLAGTSGSTDTQYF.

The chain carries TRBV12-3 or TRBV12-4 and TRBJ2-3; 11 positions agree with TRBD2. The trim removed 4 bases at V and 9 bases at J, leaving 9 bases unmatched. The CDR3 sequence is 15 residues long. CDR3 residues: CASSSSTSGAETQYF. The CDR3 coding sequence is TGTGCCAGCAGTTCCTCGACTAGCGGGGCGGAGACGCAGTATTTT.

J is TRBJ2-7 and V is TRBV18; possible D gene TRBD1, 6 bases. The germline V gene has CDR1 KGHSH and CDR2 LQKENI. Trimming cost V 3 bases and J 0 bases, with 9 bases left between them. The CDR3 runs to 14 residues. The CDR3 spells CASSPQQGSYEQYF. CDR3 nucleotide sequence: TGTGCCAGCTCACCTCAACAGGGCTCCTACGAGCAGTACTTC.

J is TRBJ2-5 and V is TRBV19; D remains unclear. The DNA end is a closer match to TRBJ2-7, so the J assignment may be wrong. The germline CDR1 and CDR2 sequences are LNHDA and SQIVND (reference sequence). The CDR3 has 14 amino acids. The CDR3 here is CASSVGSPGYEQYF. CDR3 sequence (DNA): TGTGCCAGTAGTGTAGGATCACCGGGCTACGAGCAGTACTTC.